This T cell receptor beta chain originates from a study of T-cell reconstitution after alpha-beta-depleted transplantation in children (TCRdb year 2016). For the study in its entirety: Using TCR repertoire profiling, the study followed T-cell immune reconstitution in a quantitative way in children after TCRalphabeta/CD19-depleted allogeneic hematopoietic cell transplantation.

Receptor libraries were prepared by PCR. TCRdb names Illumina HiSeq 2500 as the instrument used. Molecular barcoding was employed in the preparation of TCR libraries, with unique molecular identifiers being used to normalize TCRbeta repertoire quantification. TCRdb redid the processing of the public reads, applying fastp at Q25 and MiXCR, and retained in-frame beta chains. A single entry per CDR3 protein holds the most common genes and DNA from its merged rows. The table for this sample lists approximately 250,000 distinct CDR3 sequences; roughly 23% of them were counted only once. About 2.8% of the sample is held by the ten biggest clonotypes. A word on this clonotype: The antigen this receptor binds is unknown. Per-base quality was not reported, and no clone a single base away is much larger than it.

CDR1 and CDR2, per the germline V gene, are MGHDK and SYGVNS. The V end loses 2 bases and the J end loses 9 bases, and a stretch of 11 bases separates them. The CDR3 runs 13 amino acids, cysteine and phenylalanine included. The entry retains the CDR3 DNA only, 39 bases that are in frame from base 1. What the treatment or condition label conveys for this sample: allogeneic hematopoietic cell transplantation with graft depleted of TCRalphabeta T cells and CD19 B cells. The children who served as transplant recipients had been given grafts of TCRalphabeta/CD19-depleted allogeneic hematopoietic cells. Study-wide findings and limitations: In some patients, the high TCRbeta diversity seen at day 60 was put down to recipient T cells and intrathymic progenitors that had survived conditioning. Over the following months the frequencies of hyperexpanded clones went down, and after one year T-cell counts and TCRbeta diversity were mostly credited to newly produced T cells. Apparently early alphabetaT-cell count recovery about two months after transplant reportedly relied on only several hundred rapidly expanded clones derived from non-depleted graft cells.

Sequenced here: PBMCs, sampled before TCRalphabeta/CD19-depleted stem cell transplant. The receptor comes from a girl aged 2-10 years with Fanconi anemia, due to receive a stem cell transplant. The chain joins TRBV25-1 to TRBJ2-1, with the D segment identity uncertain. The DNA reads as follows: TGTGCCAGCAGTGAACTACCTCAGAGTGAGCAGTTCTTC. This sequence encodes CASSELPQSEQFF.